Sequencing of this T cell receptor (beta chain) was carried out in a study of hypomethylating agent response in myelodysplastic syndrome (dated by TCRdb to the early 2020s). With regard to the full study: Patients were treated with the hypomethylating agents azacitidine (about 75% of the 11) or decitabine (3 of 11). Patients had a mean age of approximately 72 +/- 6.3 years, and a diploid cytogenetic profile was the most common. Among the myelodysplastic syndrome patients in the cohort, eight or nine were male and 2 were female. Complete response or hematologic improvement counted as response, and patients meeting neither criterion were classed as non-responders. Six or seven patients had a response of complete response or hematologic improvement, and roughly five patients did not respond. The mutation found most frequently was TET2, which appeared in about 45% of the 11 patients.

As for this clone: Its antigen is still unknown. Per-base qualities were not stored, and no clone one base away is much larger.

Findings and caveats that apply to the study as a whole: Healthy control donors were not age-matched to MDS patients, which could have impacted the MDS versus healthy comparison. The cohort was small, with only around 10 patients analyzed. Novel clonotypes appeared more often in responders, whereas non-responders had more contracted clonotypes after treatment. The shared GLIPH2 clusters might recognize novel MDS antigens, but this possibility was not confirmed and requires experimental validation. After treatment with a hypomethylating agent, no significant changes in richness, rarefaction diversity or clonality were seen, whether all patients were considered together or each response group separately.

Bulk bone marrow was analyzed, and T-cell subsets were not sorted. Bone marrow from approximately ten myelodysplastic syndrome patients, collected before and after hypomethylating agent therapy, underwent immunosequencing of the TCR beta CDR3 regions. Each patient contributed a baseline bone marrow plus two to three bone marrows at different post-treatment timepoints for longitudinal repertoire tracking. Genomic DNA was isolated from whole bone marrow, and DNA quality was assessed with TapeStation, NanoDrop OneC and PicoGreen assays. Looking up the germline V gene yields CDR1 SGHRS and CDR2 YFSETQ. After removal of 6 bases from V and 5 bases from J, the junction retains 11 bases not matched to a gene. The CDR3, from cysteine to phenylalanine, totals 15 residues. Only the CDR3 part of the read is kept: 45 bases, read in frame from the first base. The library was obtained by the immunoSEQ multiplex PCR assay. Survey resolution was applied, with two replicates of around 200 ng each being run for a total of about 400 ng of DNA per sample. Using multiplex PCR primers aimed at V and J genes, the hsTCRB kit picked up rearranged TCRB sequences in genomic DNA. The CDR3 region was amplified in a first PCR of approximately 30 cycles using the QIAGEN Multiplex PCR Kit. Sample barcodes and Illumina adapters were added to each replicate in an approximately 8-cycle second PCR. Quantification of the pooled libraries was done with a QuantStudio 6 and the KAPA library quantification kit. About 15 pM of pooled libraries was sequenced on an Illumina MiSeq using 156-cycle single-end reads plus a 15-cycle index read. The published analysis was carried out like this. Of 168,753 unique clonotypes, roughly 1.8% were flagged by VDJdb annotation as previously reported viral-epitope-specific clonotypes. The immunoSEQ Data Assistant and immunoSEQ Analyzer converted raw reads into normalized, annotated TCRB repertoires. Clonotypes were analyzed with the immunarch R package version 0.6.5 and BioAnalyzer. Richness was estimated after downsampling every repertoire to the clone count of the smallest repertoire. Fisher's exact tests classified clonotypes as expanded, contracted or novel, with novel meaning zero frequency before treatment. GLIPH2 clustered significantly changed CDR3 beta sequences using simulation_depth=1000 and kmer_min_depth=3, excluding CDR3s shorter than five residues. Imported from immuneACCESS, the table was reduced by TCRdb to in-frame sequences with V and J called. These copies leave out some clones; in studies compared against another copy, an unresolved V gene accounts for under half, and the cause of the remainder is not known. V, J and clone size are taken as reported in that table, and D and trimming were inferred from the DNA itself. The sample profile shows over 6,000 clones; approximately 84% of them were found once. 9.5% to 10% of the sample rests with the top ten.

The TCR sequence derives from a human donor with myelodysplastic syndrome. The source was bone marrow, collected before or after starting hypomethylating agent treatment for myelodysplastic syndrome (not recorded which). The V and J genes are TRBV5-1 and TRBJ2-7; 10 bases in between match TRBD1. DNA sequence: TGCGCCAGCACCCCTAGGGACAGGGGAACCAACGAGCAGTACTTC. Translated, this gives CASTPRDRGTNEQYF.